This T cell receptor (beta chain) was captured by sequencing in a study of follicular helper T cells after annual influenza vaccination. Study-level background: Some donors were sampled over the 2013-2014, 2014-2015 and 2015-2016 vaccinations.

Losses at the gene ends were 2 bases for V and 5 bases for J; bases not matched to a gene: 7. The CDR3 has 16 residues. Germline V gene data show CDR1 as SGHVS and CDR2 as FQNEAQ. Generated by immunoSEQ multiplex PCR, the TCRdb table keeps only in-frame clones and is missing some. The sample shows nearly 9,000 clones, 83% of them seen only once. On this clone itself: What it binds is unknown.

Time point meaning: 2013-2014 season, 7 days after vaccination. Study findings and constraints: Most later recoveries of Day 7 ICOS+CD38+ clones were ICOS-CD38- cTfh.

Sequences were derived from CXCR5+ CD38- circulating T follicular helper cells from blood, sampled 7 days after influenza vaccination. Specified subset: circulating Tfh, non-naive CD4+CXCR5+PD-1+ (ICOS+CD38+ or ICOS-CD38-). The sequence was obtained from an adult who received the influenza vaccine. The chain carries TRBV7-8 and TRBJ2-1, with TRBD1 matching 9 bases. For the CDR3, the DNA is TGTGCCAGCAGCTTATTCCGGGACAGGGTTGACAATGAGCAGTTCTTC. This codes for CASSLFRDRVDNEQFF.